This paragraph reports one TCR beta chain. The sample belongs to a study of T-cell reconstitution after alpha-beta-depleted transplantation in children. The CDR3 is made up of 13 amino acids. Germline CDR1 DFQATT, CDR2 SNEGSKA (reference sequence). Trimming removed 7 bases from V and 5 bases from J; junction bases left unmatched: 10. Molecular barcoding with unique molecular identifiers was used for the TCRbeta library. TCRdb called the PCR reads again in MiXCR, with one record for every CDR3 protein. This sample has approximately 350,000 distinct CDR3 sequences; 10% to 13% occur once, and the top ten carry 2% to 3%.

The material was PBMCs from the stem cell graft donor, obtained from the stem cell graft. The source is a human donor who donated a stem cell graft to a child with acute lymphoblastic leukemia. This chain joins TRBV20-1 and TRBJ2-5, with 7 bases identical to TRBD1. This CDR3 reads CSGQGRLEETQYF. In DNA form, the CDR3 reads TGCAGTGGACAGGGCAGGTTAGAGGAGACCCAGTACTTC.